This TCR beta chain was sequenced for a study of beta chain features in type 1 diabetes. The CDR3 contains 14 residues. The V and J ends lost 5 bases and 6 bases, in that order; junction bases with no gene match: 6. Germline V CDR1 and CDR2: SEHNR, FQNEAQ (reference sequence). The study, taken as a whole, reports: There was a moderate but significant shortening of TCRB CDR3s in all four CD4+ subsets of Type 1 diabetes patients. Within patients, naive, central memory and Treg TCRB repertoires seemed more similar than within healthy donors.

As concerns this clone: Its antigen is still unknown.

TCRB transcripts that were expressed got sequenced, as all of the isolated RNA had been reverse transcribed. Only in-frame clones appear in the TCRdb table, and some are missing; sequencing was by immunoSEQ multiplex PCR. The sample consists of approximately 250,000 clones, 16% of them appearing once. Sequencing input: naive CD4+ T cells from blood. The V call is TRBV7-9, the J call TRBJ2-7; 11 bases are shared with TRBD1. The clonotype originates from a man aged 25 to 40 with type 1 diabetes. The CDR3 DNA is TGTGCCAGCAGCCCCGGGACAGGGGGTCTCGAGCAGTACTTC. It yields the protein CASSPGTGGLEQYF.